Listed here are 15 T cell receptor beta chains from one sample, sequenced in a study of CD4 T cells in relation to SARS-CoV-2 and coronaviruses. The repertoire was sequenced with immunoSEQ multiplex PCR; TCRdb's copy has only in-frame clones and lacks some. The repertoire consists of 35,000 to 40,000 clones, with 77% occurring once and the leading ten covering around 20%. For these TCRs, the target antigens are not known. The specimen sequenced was memory CD4+ T cells from PBMCs, cultured in vitro. Receptors were obtained from an adult with COVID-19.

The chain combines TRBV7-6 with TRBJ2-2; D not resolved. Trimming took off 0 bases at V and 4 bases at J, with 12 bases between the two ends. The CDR3 consists of 16 residues. Germline loops: CDR1 SGHVS, CDR2 FNYEAQ. CDR3 nucleotide sequence: TGTGCCAGCAGCTTAGCGCCCCCCGGAGCCACCGGGGAGCTGTTTTTT. Its translation is CASSLAPPGATGELFF.

J is TRBJ2-3 and V is TRBV28, with 12 bases lining up with TRBD1. The germline CDR1 and CDR2 sequences are MDHEN and SYDVKM. Losses at the gene ends were 8 bases for V and 1 base for J; bases not matched to a gene: 22. CDR3 length: 21 amino acids. As DNA, the CDR3 is TGTGCCAGCGGGACAGGGGGCCGAGACCGGATAGCGACACTTCGCACAGATACGCAGTATTTT. Translated: CASGTGGRDRIATLRTDTQYF. Based on the CDR3 plus reference TRBV28 and TRBJ2-3, the full variable domain is DVKVTQSSRYLVKRTGEKVFLECVQDMDHENMFWYRQDPGLGLRLIYFSYDVKMKEKGDIPEGYSVSREKKERFSLILESASTNQTSMYLCASGTGGRDRIATLRTDTQYFGPGTRLTVL.

There are a few counts of this clone. V and J are TRBV5-1 and TRBJ2-5, with 9 bases fitting TRBD1. Trimming cost V 7 bases and J 8 bases; bases outside gene matches: 12. The CDR3 totals 14 residues. Germline values: CDR1 SGHRS, CDR2 YFSETQ. The CDR3 bases are TGCGCCAGCGCCCGGGACAGGGAAATCGGTACCCAGTACTTC. It specifies CASARDREIGTQYF.

The chain joins TRBV6-2 or TRBV6-3 to TRBJ2-7; D is uncertain. V lost 3 bases and J 6 bases, leaving 9 bases between the germline ends. Germline V gives CDR1 MNHEY, CDR2 SVGEGT. CDR3 length equals 12 residues. Written as DNA, the CDR3 is TGTGCCAGCAGTTATGGTGGTTTCGAGCAGTACTTC. This sequence encodes CASSYGGFEQYF.

There are a few counts of this clone. The V call is TRBV30, the J call TRBJ2-3; D remains ambiguous. CDR3 length: 12 amino acids. Trimming left V 3 bases short and J 2 bases short, with 6 bases between. Germline V CDR1 and CDR2: GTSNPN, SVGIG (reference sequence). The CDR3 region has the DNA TGTGCCTGGAGCGAGATCACAGATACGCAGTATTTT. It encodes CAWSEITDTQYF.

This clone was detected once. J is TRBJ1-2 and V is TRBV20-1; D gene unclear. V lost 3 bases and J lost 4, with 9 bases in between. CDR1 and CDR2 from the germline V gene are DFQATT and SNEGSKA (reference sequence). This CDR3 contains 12 residues. CDR3 nucleotide sequence: TGCAGTGCTAGTCGGCAGATCTATGGCTACACCTTC. Translation gives CSASRQIYGYTF.

The chain uses TRBV6-1 and TRBJ2-3; 11 bases fit TRBD1. V lost 3 bases and J lost 3; bases outside the gene matches: 5. Germline lookup yields CDR1 MNHNS and CDR2 SASEGT. The CDR3 sequence is 16 residues long. The CDR3 DNA sequence: TGTGCCAGCAGTGAGGGGACAGGGGGATTGACAGATACGCAGTATTTT. This gives the protein CASSEGTGGLTDTQYF.

This chain joins TRBV25-1 and TRBJ2-1; 7 bases fit TRBD1. CDR1 is MGHDK and CDR2 is SYGVNS in the germline V gene. This CDR3 is built from 18 residues. The trim removed 3 bases at V and 0 bases at J, leaving 11 bases unmatched. In nucleotides, the CDR3 is TGTGCCAGCAGTGATCCCCCGGACAGGACCCACTCCTACAATGAGCAGTTCTTC. Amino acid sequence: CASSDPPDRTHSYNEQFF.

This chain joins TRBV9 and TRBJ1-2, with 7 bases aligning to TRBD1. Germline trimming cut 0 bases from V and 3 bases from J; bases unmatched to any gene: 2. The germline CDR1 and CDR2 sequences are SGDLS and YYNGEE. CDR3 length: 14 amino acids. CDR3 residues: CASSVVGTDYGYTF. CDR3 sequence (DNA): TGTGCCAGCAGCGTAGTTGGGACAGACTATGGCTACACCTTC.

This clone was seen a few times. V is TRBV2 and J is TRBJ2-1; 11 bases match TRBD2. V shed 6 bases, J shed 7 bases, and the junction held 5 bases outside the gene matches. The CDR3 runs 14 residues. CDR1 and CDR2 (germline): SNHLY, FYNNEI. The CDR3 sequence: CASRTSGTGNEQFF. The CDR3 bases are TGTGCCAGCAGGACTAGCGGGACGGGGAATGAGCAGTTCTTC.

About this clone itself: The sample holds other DNA sequences that translate to the same CDR3. CDR3 region: CASSQGTGVGYTF. In DNA, the CDR3 is TGTGCCAGCAGCCAAGGGACAGGGGTAGGCTACACCTTC. This chain joins TRBV3-1 (or the pseudogene TRBV3-2) and TRBJ1-2; 9 bases align to TRBD1. Trimming removed 1 base from V and 8 bases from J; junction bases left unmatched: 2. CDR1 and CDR2 from the germline V gene are LGHDT and YNNKEL (reference sequence). The CDR3 loop spans 13 amino acids.

The chain carries TRBV19 and TRBJ2-7; 7 bases are shared with TRBD2. Germline-derived CDR1 and CDR2 are LNHDA and SQIVND (reference sequence). This CDR3 comprises 18 residues. Losses at the gene ends were 4 bases for V and 0 bases for J; bases not matched to a gene: 15. CDR3 in DNA: TGTGCCAGTAGTAGCCTCGGGCCCGGGGGGACGAGCTCCTACGAGCAGTACTTC. This sequence encodes CASSSLGPGGTSSYEQYF.

This rearrangement joins TRBV10-3 to TRBJ1-1; TRBD1 aligns across 8 bases. This CDR3 spans 15 amino acids. Unmatched junction bases numbered 10, after V lost 10 bases and J lost 0 bases. Germline V lookup: CDR1 ENHRY, CDR2 SYGVKD. The CDR3 DNA is TGTGCCACCGGGACAGGCTTAAGGATGAACACTGAAGCTTTCTTT. Protein: CATGTGLRMNTEAFF.

The V gene is TRBV21-1, the J gene TRBJ2-5; the D call of TRBD2 is as the table states it, not checked on the DNA. TRBV21-1 is a known pseudogene. The CDR3 spans 12 residues. The CDR3 DNA reads TGTGCCAGCATTCTAGCGCCAGAGACCCAGTACTTC. It encodes CASILAPETQYF.

This clone was counted a single time. CDR3 region: CASSLVIRGGGETQYF. CDR3 bases: TGCGCCAGCAGCTTGGTTATCCGGGGAGGGGGAGAGACCCAGTACTTC. This chain connects TRBV5-1 to TRBJ2-5, with D possibly TRBD2 on 7 matching bases. CDR3 length equals 16 residues. Germline CDR1 and CDR2: SGHRS and YFSETQ. The V gene lost 0 bases and the J gene lost 4 bases, with 16 bases spanning the gap. The full variable domain, with the rest looked up from reference TRBV5-1 and TRBJ2-5, is KAGVTQTPRYLIKTRGQQVTLSCSPISGHRSVSWYQQTPGQGLQFLFEYFSETQRNKGNFPGRFSGRQFSNSRSEMNVSTLELGDSALYLCASSLVIRGGGETQYFGPGTRLLVL.